Presented here are 11 T cell receptor beta chains from one specimen sequenced in a study of radiotherapy plus CTLA-4 blockade in lung cancer. Measured with immunoSEQ multiplex PCR; TCRdb has only the in-frame clones, and not every one. Of 89,000 or so clones listed, approximately 85% are singletons. Source: peripheral blood, taken from a patient treated with radiotherapy plus ipilimumab. The receptors here all came from a human donor with non-small cell lung cancer who had a partial response to radiotherapy plus ipilimumab.

This chain connects TRBV7-3 to TRBJ2-1; 7 bases line up with TRBD2. With V trimmed by 5 bases and J by 5 bases, 15 bases remained unmatched. Germline V gene sequence: CDR1 SGHTA, CDR2 FQGTGA. CDR3 length: 17 residues. Here the CDR3 reads CASSQHPLANGDNEQFF. The CDR3 DNA reads as TGTGCCAGCAGCCAACACCCACTAGCGAATGGTGACAATGAGCAGTTCTTC.

This CDR3 reads CASSEGHLTGIETQYF. CDR3 coding DNA: TGTGCCAGCAGTGAAGGTCACTTGACAGGGATTGAGACCCAGTACTTC. The genes are TRBV6-1 and TRBJ2-5, with 7 bases aligning to TRBD1. Germline V gives CDR1 MNHNS, CDR2 SASEGT. There are 16 residues in the CDR3. V was clipped by 1 base and J by 5 bases; unmatched bases: 10.

This clone is labeled as medium-sized (0.01 to 0.1%). V and J are TRBV4-2 and TRBJ2-7; 7 bases map to TRBD2. Trimming removed 1 base from V and 7 bases from J; junction bases left unmatched: 10. This CDR3 region has 15 residues. Germline values: CDR1 LGHNA, CDR2 YNFKEQ. CDR3: CASSQATSIPGEQYF. The CDR3 region has the DNA TGTGCCAGCAGCCAAGCGACTAGCATTCCGGGGGAGCAGTACTTC.

In its sample, this clone was seen a few times. This rearrangement joins TRBV6-1 to TRBJ1-5, with a weak D call TRBD1 (6 bases). V lost 5 bases and J lost 3, with 14 bases in between. Germline V lookup: CDR1 MNHNS, CDR2 SASEGT. This CDR3 spans 15 amino acids. CDR3 coding DNA: TGTGCCAGCAGTCGGGGGGCGGGGGACAATCAGCCCCAGCATTTT. Its translation is CASSRGAGDNQPQHF.

V usage is TRBV18 and J usage is TRBJ1-3, with D uncertain. The ends were cut back, 4 bases at V and 2 bases at J, with 6 bases in the middle. CDR1 is KGHSH and CDR2 is LQKENI in the germline V gene. The CDR3 loop spans 13 amino acids. The CDR3 DNA sequence: TGTGCCAGCTCACGAGAGACTGGAAACACCATATATTTT. Amino acid sequence: CASSRETGNTIYF.

The rearrangement joins TRBV7-2 to TRBJ1-2, with TRBD1 matching over 8 bases. V shed 2 bases and J 7 bases; nucleotides not matched to a gene: 12. The CDR3 is 16 residues long. CDR1 and CDR2 (germline): SGHTA, FQGNSA. CDR3 loop: CASSLLAGGDLGGYTF. In DNA, the CDR3 is TGTGCCAGCAGCTTATTGGCAGGGGGCGATCTCGGTGGCTACACCTTC.

This rearrangement joins TRBV27 to TRBJ2-5; 11 bases map to TRBD2. Germline V gene sequence: CDR1 MNHEY, CDR2 SMNVEV (reference sequence). The J segment lost 0 bases and the V segment lost 8 bases, leaving 5 bases of the junction unmatched. The CDR3 is 15 residues long. CDR3 in DNA: TGTGCCAGCGGGAGACTAGCGGGGAACCAAGAGACCCAGTACTTC. Amino acid sequence: CASGRLAGNQETQYF.

The rearrangement links TRBV5-6 to TRBJ2-3, with 12 positions matching TRBD1. V shed 1 base, J shed 2 bases, and the junction held 5 bases outside the gene matches. The CDR3 spans 17 residues. The germline CDR1 and CDR2 sequences are SGHDT and YYEEEE. CDR3 sequence: CASSLLGQGALTDTQYF. The CDR3 nucleotides are TGTGCCAGCAGCTTGTTGGGACAGGGGGCCCTCACAGATACGCAGTATTTT.

This CDR3 is CASSPSGQGVNSPLHF. Here the CDR3 DNA reads TGTGCCAGCAGCCCCTCGGGCCAGGGGGTGAATTCACCCCTCCACTTT. The genes are TRBV7-9 and TRBJ1-6; 7 positions agree with TRBD1. The ends lost 5 bases at V and 7 bases at J; junction bases unmatched: 11. Germline V lookup: CDR1 SEHNR, CDR2 FQNEAQ (reference sequence). This CDR3 spans 16 amino acids.

The chain is built from TRBV7-8 and TRBJ1-1; 10 bases agree with TRBD1. This CDR3 is 15 amino acids long. The trim removed 3 bases at V and 3 bases at J, leaving 4 bases unmatched. Looked up from germline, CDR1 is SGHVS and CDR2 is FQNEAQ. CDR3 in DNA: TGTGCCAGCAGCTTTCTGGGACAGGGGTACACTGAAGCTTTCTTT. This sequence encodes CASSFLGQGYTEAFF.

Note on this clone: Because it lacks the conserved phenylalanine or tryptophan at the end, this CDR3 is likely a read error. The chain combines TRBV27 with TRBJ2-7; a weak D match, TRBD2 (5 bases). V was pared by 6 bases and J by 0 bases, with 15 bases between. This CDR3 comprises 15 residues. Germline V gene data show CDR1 as MNHEY and CDR2 as SMNVEV (reference sequence). CDR3 DNA sequence: TGTGCCAGCAGGAGGGCCGAACCCAGCTCCTACGAGCAGTACCTC. Translating gives CASRRAEPSSYEQYL.